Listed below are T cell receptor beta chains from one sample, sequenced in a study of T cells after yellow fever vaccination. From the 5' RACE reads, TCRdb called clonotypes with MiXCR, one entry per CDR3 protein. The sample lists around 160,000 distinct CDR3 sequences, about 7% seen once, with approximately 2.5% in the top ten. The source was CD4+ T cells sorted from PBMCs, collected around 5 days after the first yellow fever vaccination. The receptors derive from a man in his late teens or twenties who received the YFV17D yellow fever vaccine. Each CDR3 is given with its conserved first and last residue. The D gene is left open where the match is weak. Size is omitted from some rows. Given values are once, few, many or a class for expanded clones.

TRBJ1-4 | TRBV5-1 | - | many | CASSSRGDEKLFF | TGCGCCAGCAGCTCCAGAGGTGATGAAAAACTGTTTTTT
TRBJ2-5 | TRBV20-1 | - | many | CSATPPQETQYF | TGCAGTGCTACCCCGCCCCAAGAGACCCAGTACTTC
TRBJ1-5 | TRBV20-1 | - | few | CSARPGEGQPQHF | TGCAGTGCTCGCCCGGGGGAGGGTCAGCCCCAGCATTTT
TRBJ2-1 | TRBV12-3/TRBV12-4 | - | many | CASSRTGRAINEQFF | TGTGCCAGCAGTCGAACGGGACGGGCCATTAATGAGCAGTTCTTC
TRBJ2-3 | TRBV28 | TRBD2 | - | CASSFQISGGSSDTQYF | TGTGCCAGCAGTTTTCAGATTTCGGGGGGGAGCTCAGATACGCAGTATTTT
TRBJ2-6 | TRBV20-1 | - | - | CSARRGASGANVLTF | TGCAGTGCTAGAAGGGGAGCCTCTGGGGCCAACGTCCTGACTTTC
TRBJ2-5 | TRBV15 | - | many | CATSREGRQGGTQYF | TGTGCCACCAGCAGAGAGGGACGGCAGGGCGGGACCCAGTACTTC
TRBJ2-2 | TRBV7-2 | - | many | CASSRSGKSGELFF | TGTGCCAGCAGTCGGTCAGGGAAGTCCGGGGAGCTGTTTTTT
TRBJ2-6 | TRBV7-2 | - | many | CASSLTSDGANVLTF | TGTGCCAGCAGCTTAACCTCAGACGGGGCCAACGTCCTGACTTTC
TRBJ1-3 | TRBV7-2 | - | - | CATSLSPAADTIYF | TGTGCCACCAGCTTATCGCCGGCGGCGGACACCATATATTTT
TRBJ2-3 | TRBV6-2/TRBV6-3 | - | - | CASSGVWSSTDTQYF | TGTGCCAGCAGTGGCGTTTGGTCGAGCACAGATACGCAGTATTTT
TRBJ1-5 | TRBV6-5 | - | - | CASSYSLAMNQPQHF | TGTGCCAGCAGTTACTCGTTAGCAATGAATCAGCCCCAGCATTTT
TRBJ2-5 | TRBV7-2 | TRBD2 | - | CASSGGGETQYF | TGTGCCAGCAGCGGGGGGGGAGAGACCCAGTACTTC
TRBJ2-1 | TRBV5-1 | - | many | CASSLGTGYNEQFF | TGCGCCAGCAGCTTGGGTACAGGATACAATGAGCAGTTCTTC
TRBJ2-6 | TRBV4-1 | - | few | CASSQGGFSGANVLTF | TGCGCCAGCAGCCAAGGGGGATTCTCTGGGGCCAACGTCCTGACTTTC
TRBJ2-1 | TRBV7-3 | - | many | CASSPRWGSSYNEQFF | TGTGCCAGCAGCCCAAGGTGGGGGAGCTCCTACAATGAGCAGTTCTTC
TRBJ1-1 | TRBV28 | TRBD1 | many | CASRVTGTGGLSTEAFF | TGTGCCAGCCGAGTTACCGGGACAGGGGGACTTTCAACTGAAGCTTTCTTT
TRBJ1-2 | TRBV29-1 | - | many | CSVVVNYGYTF | TGCAGCGTGGTAGTTAACTATGGCTACACCTTC
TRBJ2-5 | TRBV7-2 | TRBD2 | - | CASSLKSGGARETQYF | TGTGCCAGCAGCTTAAAAAGCGGGGGGGCTCGGGAGACCCAGTACTTC
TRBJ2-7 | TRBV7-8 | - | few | CASSSLRLGEQYF | TGTGCCAGCAGCTCGTTAAGGTTGGGCGAGCAGTACTTC
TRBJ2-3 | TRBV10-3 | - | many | CAIGQSITDTQYF | TGTGCCATCGGACAGTCTATAACAGATACGCAGTATTTT
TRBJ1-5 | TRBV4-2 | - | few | CASSQEVRSSNQPQHF | TGTGCCAGCAGCCAAGAGGTACGGAGTAGCAATCAGCCCCAGCATTTT
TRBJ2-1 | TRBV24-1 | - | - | CATSAAGSPNGQFF | TGTGCCACCAGTGCGGCAGGTAGTCCCAACGGGCAGTTCTTC
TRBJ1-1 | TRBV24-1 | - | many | CATSDLSRDETEAFF | TGTGCCACCAGTGATTTGAGCCGGGATGAAACTGAAGCTTTCTTT
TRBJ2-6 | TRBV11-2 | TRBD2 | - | CASSTPSGGRSGANVLTF | TGTGCCAGCAGCACCCCTAGCGGGGGCCGCTCTGGGGCCAACGTCCTGACTTTC
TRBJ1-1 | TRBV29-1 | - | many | CSVAPGWGMNTEAFF | TGCAGCGTTGCACCGGGTTGGGGGATGAACACTGAAGCTTTCTTT
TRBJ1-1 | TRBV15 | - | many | CATRWENTEAFF | TGTGCCACCAGGTGGGAGAACACTGAAGCTTTCTTT
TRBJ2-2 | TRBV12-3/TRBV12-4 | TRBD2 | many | CASGGAGSVTGELFF | TGTGCCAGCGGGGGAGCGGGGTCCGTCACCGGGGAGCTGTTTTTT
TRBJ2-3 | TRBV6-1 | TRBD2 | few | CATPTLVTSGGKGTDTQYF | TGTGCCACCCCCACCCTCGTAACTAGCGGGGGGAAGGGCACAGATACGCAGTATTTT
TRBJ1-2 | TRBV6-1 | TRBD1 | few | CASSKPGQGLFRNGYTF | TGTGCCAGCAGTAAACCGGGACAGGGCCTTTTCCGAAATGGCTACACCTTC
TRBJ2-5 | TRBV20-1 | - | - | CSAWGGETQYF | TGCAGTGCCTGGGGCGGAGAGACCCAGTACTTC
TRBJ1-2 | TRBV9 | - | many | CASSVGPSGYTF | TGTGCCAGCAGCGTAGGCCCAAGTGGCTACACCTTC
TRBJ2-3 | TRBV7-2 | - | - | CASSRLAGVNTQYF | TGTGCCAGCAGCCGATTAGCAGGGGTTAATACGCAGTATTTT
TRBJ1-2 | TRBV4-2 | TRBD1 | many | CASSRQNRGRTYGYTF | TGTGCCAGCAGCCGCCAGAACAGGGGGCGGACCTATGGCTACACCTTC
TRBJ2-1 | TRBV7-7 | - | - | CASSLGTPPSSYNEQFF | TGTGCTAGCAGCTTGGGGACTCCTCCCAGCTCCTACAATGAGCAGTTCTTC
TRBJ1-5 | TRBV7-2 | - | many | CASSRVNSNQPQHF | TGTGCCAGCAGCAGAGTGAATAGCAATCAGCCCCAGCATTTT